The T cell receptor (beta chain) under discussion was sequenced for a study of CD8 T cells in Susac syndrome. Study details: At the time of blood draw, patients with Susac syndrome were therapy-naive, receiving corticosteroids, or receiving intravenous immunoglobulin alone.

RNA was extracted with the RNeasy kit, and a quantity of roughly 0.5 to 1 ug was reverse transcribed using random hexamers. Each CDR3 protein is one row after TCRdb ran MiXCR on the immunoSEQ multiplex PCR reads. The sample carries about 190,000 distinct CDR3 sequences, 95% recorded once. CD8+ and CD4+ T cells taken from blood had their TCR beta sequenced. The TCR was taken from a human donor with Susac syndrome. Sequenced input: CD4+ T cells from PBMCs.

The CDR3, as DNA: TGTGCCATCTCGAGGGCTTCTAACTATGGCTACACCTTC. Translated, it gives CAISRASNYGYTF. The chain uses TRBV10-3 and TRBJ1-2; D is ambiguous. Germline V gene sequence: CDR1 ENHRY, CDR2 SYGVKD. This CDR3 contains 13 residues. Trimming took off 8 bases at V and 0 bases at J, with 10 bases between the two ends.